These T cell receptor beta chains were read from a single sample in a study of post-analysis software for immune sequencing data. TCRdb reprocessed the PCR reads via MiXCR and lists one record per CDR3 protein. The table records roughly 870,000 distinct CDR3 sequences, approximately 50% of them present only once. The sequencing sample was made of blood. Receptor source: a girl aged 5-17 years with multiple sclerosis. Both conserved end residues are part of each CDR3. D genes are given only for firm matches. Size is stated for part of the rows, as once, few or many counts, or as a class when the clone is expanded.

cdr3_nt: TGTGCCAGCAGCCAACCCCCAGAGGGAGATAATGAAAAACTGTTTTTT
cdr3_aa: CASSQPPEGDNEKLFF
v_call: TRBV4-2
clone_size: -
d_call: -
j_call: TRBJ1-4

cdr3_nt: TGTGCCAGCAGCTTGGCGCGCGGGGGGCCCCAAGAGACCCAGTACTTC
cdr3_aa: CASSLARGGPQETQYF
v_call: TRBV7-2
clone_size: -
d_call: TRBD2
j_call: TRBJ2-5

cdr3_nt: TGTGCCAGCAGCTTCGCACGAGTAGGTCAGCAGTTCTTC
cdr3_aa: CASSFARVGQQFF
v_call: TRBV11-2
clone_size: few
d_call: -
j_call: TRBJ2-1

cdr3_nt: TGTGCCAGCAGCCAAGTGGGGTTGGGCTCCGAGCAGTACTTC
cdr3_aa: CASSQVGLGSEQYF
v_call: TRBV14
clone_size: -
d_call: -
j_call: TRBJ2-7

cdr3_nt: TGTGCCAGCAGCTTAACGGACAGGGGAACAGATACGCAGTATTTT
cdr3_aa: CASSLTDRGTDTQYF
v_call: TRBV7-3
clone_size: few
d_call: TRBD1
j_call: TRBJ2-3

cdr3_nt: TGTGCCAGCAGTTTGTCTGAGAGGGGCGGGAAGTACTTC
cdr3_aa: CASSLSERGGKYF
v_call: TRBV6-6
clone_size: -
d_call: -
j_call: TRBJ2-7

cdr3_nt: TGTGCCATGGGACATTCCCTCAACTATGGCTACACCTTC
cdr3_aa: CAMGHSLNYGYTF
v_call: TRBV10-3
clone_size: few
d_call: -
j_call: TRBJ1-2

cdr3_nt: TGCGCCAGCATGGGAAGGGACGAGCAGTACTTC
cdr3_aa: CASMGRDEQYF
v_call: TRBV5-1
clone_size: -
d_call: -
j_call: TRBJ2-7

cdr3_nt: TGCGCCAGCAGCTTTTTCCAAGAGACCCAGTACTTC
cdr3_aa: CASSFFQETQYF
v_call: TRBV5-1
clone_size: few
d_call: -
j_call: TRBJ2-5

cdr3_nt: TGCAGCGTTGACGGGACTAGCGTTCTCCATGAGCAGTTCTTC
cdr3_aa: CSVDGTSVLHEQFF
v_call: TRBV29-1
clone_size: -
d_call: TRBD2
j_call: TRBJ2-1